These T cell receptor beta chains were read from a single sample in a study of blood T cell repertoires in COVID-19. TCRdb's table, derived via immunoSEQ multiplex PCR, lists solely in-frame clones and lacks some. The profile shows about 64,000 clones, around 80% of them singletons. Sequences were obtained from peripheral blood. All receptors derive from a man in his 60s with COVID-19, enrolled during active disease. Both conserved end residues are part of each CDR3. The order of the fields is D gene, V gene, CDR3 length, J gene, clone size, CDR3 protein, CDR3 DNA. The D gene is left open where the match is weak. Not all rows give a size; the values are once, few, many and, for expanded clones, a class.

d_gene: NA; v_gene: TRBV10-3; len: 12; j_gene: TRBJ2-1; abundance: NA; CDR3aa: CAIGGVLNEQFF; CDR3nt: TGTGCCATCGGAGGGGTTTTGAATGAGCAGTTCTTC
d_gene: NA; v_gene: TRBV6-5; len: 13; j_gene: TRBJ2-3; abundance: once; CDR3aa: CASQWLSTDTQYF; CDR3nt: TGTGCCAGCCAGTGGCTTTCCACAGATACGCAGTATTTT
d_gene: TRBD2; v_gene: TRBV12-3/TRBV12-4; len: 13; j_gene: TRBJ2-1; abundance: NA; CDR3aa: CASMRREGGEQFF; CDR3nt: TGTGCCAGCATGCGTCGGGAGGGTGGTGAGCAGTTCTTC
d_gene: NA; v_gene: TRBV20-1; len: 14; j_gene: TRBJ1-1; abundance: NA; CDR3aa: CSASPPRGNTEAFF; CDR3nt: TGCAGTGCTAGTCCTCCTCGCGGGAACACTGAAGCTTTCTTT
d_gene: NA; v_gene: TRBV5-6; len: 15; j_gene: TRBJ2-6; abundance: NA; CDR3aa: CASSLELSGANVLTF; CDR3nt: TGTGCCAGCAGCTTGGAGCTCTCTGGGGCCAACGTCCTGACTTTC
d_gene: TRBD2; v_gene: TRBV2; len: 13; j_gene: TRBJ2-7; abundance: once; CDR3aa: CASSEAGGGEQYF; CDR3nt: TGTGCCAGCAGTGAGGCAGGCGGGGGCGAGCAGTACTTC
d_gene: NA; v_gene: TRBV7-9; len: 14; j_gene: TRBJ1-5; abundance: NA; CDR3aa: CASSLDRDNQPQHF; CDR3nt: TGTGCCAGCAGCTTAGACAGGGATAATCAGCCCCAGCATTTT
d_gene: NA; v_gene: TRBV4-2; len: 18; j_gene: TRBJ2-3; abundance: NA; CDR3aa: CASSLQPQLGGSADTQYF; CDR3nt: TGTGCCAGCAGCCTTCAACCCCAATTGGGGGGATCCGCAGATACGCAGTATTTT
d_gene: NA; v_gene: TRBV12-3/TRBV12-4; len: 13; j_gene: TRBJ1-1; abundance: NA; CDR3aa: CASSFGSWGAAFF; CDR3nt: TGTGCCAGCAGTTTTGGCAGTTGGGGCGCGGCTTTCTTT
d_gene: NA; v_gene: TRBV2; len: 13; j_gene: TRBJ2-7; abundance: NA; CDR3aa: CATKRAALYEQYF; CDR3nt: TGTGCCACCAAGAGGGCGGCCCTCTACGAGCAGTACTTC